What follows is one T cell receptor beta chain and its context. This clone showed up just a few times. No antigen is known for it. It has no much larger one-base neighbor in the sample; base qualities were not kept. TCRbeta CDR3 regions were amplified from genomic DNA by means of the immunoSEQ Assay, a bias-controlled multiplex PCR. The published analysis was carried out like this. Within the assay, amplification of reference gene primers was used to estimate how many nucleated cells each sample contained. To quantify the absolute abundance of each unique TCRbeta CDR3 rearrangement, sequence reads were collapsed and filtered. Productive Simpson clonality was computed per sample as the square root of Simpson's diversity index over productive rearrangements. TCRdb re-hosts the immuneACCESS table, in-frame sequences only. Its copies lack some clones; in the studies checked, an unresolved V gene accounts for under half of them, and the cause for the rest is not known. V and J calls and clone size are copied from that table; D and trimming were computed from the DNA. In this sample the table shows about 95,000 clones, about 84% of which occur a single time. In total, the top ten clones hold around 27% of the sample.

The sample originates from a study of blood T cell repertoires in COVID-19 (dated by TCRdb to 2020 to 2022). For context, the study as a whole: Collaborator samples came from the United States, Italy and Spain and covered acute and convalescent phases of COVID-19. The prospective study material was composed of cDNA or gDNA derived from T cells, B-cell-depleted T cells, or PBMCs. Deeply sampled blood TCRbeta repertoires from subjects exposed to, actively infected with, or recovered from COVID-19 were included in the dataset. The repertoires were made available in a free public database intended to serve as a resource for research on the immune response to SARS-CoV-2. The samples were drawn from the first 160 participants of the ongoing ImmuneRACE study and from 1,200 or so subjects provided by 6 global collaborators. A de-identified subject ID, COVID-19 status, age in years and sex were almost always included in the sample metadata. Where HLA class I and class II types were available, the types were taken from metadata supplied by the sample provider, not from assay-based typing.

What the study reported, not specific to this receptor: How much clinical and demographic metadata was included differed by source and by participant, and the metadata was provided uncurated.

The germline V gene gives CDR1 as SNHLY and CDR2 as FYNNEI. The CDR3 spans 14 residues, from the cysteine through the phenylalanine. Only the CDR3 DNA stays, 42 bases, in frame from base 1. V and J are truncated by 5 bases and 2 bases respectively, leaving an intervening sequence of 13 bases. Each collaborating institution followed its own protocols to collect whole blood in K2EDTA tubes. For TCRbeta analysis, collaborator samples were shipped as frozen whole blood, as isolated PBMCs, or as DNA extracted from either sample type. Specimen: peripheral blood. The sequence was obtained from a man older than 75 with active or convalescent COVID-19. Here the chain combines TRBV2 and TRBJ2-7; possibly the D gene is TRBD1, per 6 matching bases. The nucleotides read TGTGCCAGCAGTCGGGACAACGATCCCTACGAGCAGTACTTC. The encoded protein is CASSRDNDPYEQYF.